The 30 T cell receptor beta chains given below trace back to one sample, sequenced in a study of control samples from healthy donors and cancer patients. The data were produced by immunoSEQ multiplex PCR, yet TCRdb's version contains in-frame clones alone and is incomplete. The table has fewer than 60,000 clones, around 87% seen once. Sequenced input: PBMCs. These receptors were taken from a woman aged 60 to 75 with lung cancer.

This clone was seen only a few times. The chain recombines TRBV29-1 with TRBJ2-7; 9 nucleotides match TRBD1. Trimming cost V 5 bases and J 7 bases; bases outside gene matches: 9. The V gene's germline CDR1 is SQVTM and CDR2 ANQGSEA. The CDR3 covers 13 residues. The DNA for the CDR3 is TGCAGCGTTCAACCCCAAGGACAGGGGGAGCAGTACTTC. Protein: CSVQPQGQGEQYF.

This chain connects TRBV28 to TRBJ2-5; D unclear. Trimming removed 5 bases at V and 5 bases at J, with 9 bases between. Germline loops: CDR1 MDHEN, CDR2 SYDVKM. The CDR3 sequence is 12 residues long. The CDR3 loop reads CASSPLIETQYF. Here the CDR3 DNA reads TGTGCCAGCAGTCCCTTAATTGAGACCCAGTACTTC.

The V and J genes are TRBV6-5 and TRBJ1-1; no firm D call. CDR3 length equals 11 residues. Per the germline V gene, CDR1 is MNHEY and CDR2 is SVGAGI. Trimming shortened V by 8 bases and J by 2 bases, and 6 bases separated the two germline ends. CDR3 protein: CASLSNTEAFF. The CDR3 bases are TGTGCCAGCCTATCTAACACTGAAGCTTTCTTT.

The CDR3 nucleotides read TGTGCCAGCACCGAGCAAGTGGCGGGCGAGCAGTACTTC. As protein: CASTEQVAGEQYF. The V gene is TRBV2, the J gene TRBJ2-7; possibly TRBD2 for D (5 bases). Between the trimmed V and J ends, which lost 7 bases and 6 bases, there was a span of 16 bases. The CDR3 consists of 13 residues. Germline V CDR1 and CDR2: SNHLY, FYNNEI.

The chain joins TRBV18 to TRBJ1-5; D call uncertain. Germline V gives CDR1 KGHSH, CDR2 LQKENI. The V end was cut by 2 bases, the J end by 7 bases, with 15 bases between. There are 15 residues in the CDR3. The CDR3 loop reads CASSPSRDPGQPQHF. CDR3 nucleotide sequence: TGTGCCAGCTCACCAAGCCGCGACCCAGGCCAGCCCCAGCATTTT.

The chain carries TRBV18 and TRBJ1-1; 7 nucleotides align to TRBD1. CDR1 KGHSH and CDR2 LQKENI come from the germline V gene. V lost 3 bases, J lost 3 bases, and 1 base stayed unmatched. The CDR3 contains 13 residues. DNA of the CDR3: TGTGCCAGCTCACCCGACAGGGACACTGAAGCTTTCTTT. The encoded protein is CASSPDRDTEAFF.

The chain is built from TRBV5-1 and TRBJ2-5; D is ambiguous. Trimming removed 6 bases from V and 5 bases from J, with 20 bases in between. There are 15 residues in the CDR3. CDR1 SGHRS and CDR2 YFSETQ come from the germline V gene. As DNA, the CDR3 is TGCGCCAGCACTCTAGACCCGGGCCTGCAGGAGACCCAGTACTTC. This encodes CASTLDPGLQETQYF.

The chain recombines TRBV2 with TRBJ1-4, with 8 nucleotides matching TRBD1. The J segment lost 4 bases and the V segment lost 8 bases, leaving 9 bases of the junction unmatched. This CDR3 has 15 residues. CDR1 is SNHLY and CDR2 is FYNNEI in the germline V gene. This CDR3 reads CASEGQGLVNEKLFF. The CDR3 coding sequence is TGTGCCAGCGAAGGACAGGGCCTCGTTAATGAAAAACTGTTTTTT.

The chain is built from TRBV5-1 and TRBJ1-6; TRBD1 matches at 7 bases. The germline V gene encodes CDR1 SGHRS and CDR2 YFSETQ. J gave up 9 bases and V 1 base, and 4 bases lay outside the gene matches. The CDR3 consists of 14 residues. The CDR3, as DNA: TGCGCCAGCAGCTTGACAGGGGTTGGTTCACCCCTCCACTTT. This codes for CASSLTGVGSPLHF.

This clone has only one observation. This rearrangement joins TRBV10-2 to TRBJ1-1; 10 nucleotides match TRBD1. The CDR3 spans 13 residues. V was pared by 8 bases and J by 4 bases, with 4 bases of the junction left unmatched. The germline CDR1 and CDR2 sequences are WSHSY and SAAADI. CDR3 DNA: TGCGCCAGCCGATGGACAGGGGGCACTGAAGCTTTCTTT. It translates to CASRWTGGTEAFF.

The V gene is TRBV7-9, the J gene TRBJ2-1, with a tentative D call TRBD1 (5 bases). This CDR3 contains 16 residues. V lost 5 bases and J lost 5, with 19 bases in between. Germline loops: CDR1 SEHNR, CDR2 FQNEAQ (reference sequence). CDR3 in DNA: TGTGCCAGCAGCAAGGGATGGGGAATAGGGGACAATGAGCAGTTCTTC. Its protein product is CASSKGWGIGDNEQFF.

The gene calls are TRBV7-9 and TRBJ2-7; D is possibly TRBD1 (5 bases). The CDR3 is 16 amino acids. Germline V gene data show CDR1 as SEHNR and CDR2 as FQNEAQ (reference sequence). Deletions cut 1 base from V and 2 bases from J, with 15 bases between. The CDR3 is CASSLEAGPTPYEQYF. CDR3 bases: TGTGCCAGCAGCTTAGAGGCAGGGCCTACCCCCTACGAGCAGTACTTC.

The chain combines TRBV27 with TRBJ1-6; perhaps TRBD1 as D (5 bases). Germline V gives CDR1 MNHEY, CDR2 SMNVEV (reference sequence). Trimming shortened V by 5 bases and J by 3 bases, and 11 bases separated the two germline ends. The CDR3 is made up of 15 amino acids. CDR3: CASSPQDNYNSPLHF. CDR3 sequence (DNA): TGTGCCAGCAGTCCTCAGGACAACTATAATTCACCCCTCCACTTT.

This clone has just one count. The chain is built from TRBV19 and TRBJ2-1; possibly TRBD2 for D (6 bases). The CDR3 totals 16 residues. V was trimmed by 3 bases and J by 4 bases, leaving 16 bases between them. Germline V gives CDR1 LNHDA, CDR2 SQIVND (reference sequence). The CDR3 DNA reads as TGTGCCAGTAGTATGGTGACTACTCGGGGGTACAATGAGCAGTTCTTC. It translates to CASSMVTTRGYNEQFF.

This sequence joins TRBV20-1 and TRBJ2-5; 7 bases fit TRBD1. Germline CDR1 DFQATT, CDR2 SNEGSKA (reference sequence). V lost 5 bases to trimming and J lost 2 bases; unmatched junction nucleotides: 5. The CDR3 runs to 13 residues. The CDR3 DNA reads TGCAGTGCTGGTGGGACAGATCAAGAGACCCAGTACTTC. It yields the protein CSAGGTDQETQYF.

The rearrangement joins TRBV5-1 to TRBJ1-1; 8 nucleotides match TRBD1. Germline trimming cut 2 bases from V and 0 bases from J; bases unmatched to any gene: 6. Germline CDR1 and CDR2: SGHRS and YFSETQ. The CDR3 length is 16 residues. CDR3 amino acids: CASSFTRGPMNTEAFF. For the CDR3, the DNA is TGCGCCAGCAGCTTCACCAGGGGGCCGATGAACACTGAAGCTTTCTTT.

V is TRBV6-6 and J is TRBJ2-7; D may be TRBD2 (6 bases). Trimming took off 7 bases at V and 7 bases at J, with 20 bases between the two ends. Germline V lookup: CDR1 MNHNY, CDR2 SVGAGI (reference sequence). CDR3 size: 14 residues. The DNA of the CDR3 is TGTGCCAGCACACCGGTAGTGGGAGGCCGGGAGCAGTACTTC. It specifies CASTPVVGGREQYF.

This clone was counted only a few times. The V and J genes are TRBV29-1 and TRBJ2-3, with D perhaps being TRBD1 or TRBD2 (6 bases each). V was pared by 1 base and J by 2 bases, with 13 bases between. Germline CDR1 and CDR2: SQVTM and ANQGSEA. This CDR3 spans 15 amino acids. The CDR3 region is CSVEAVGGYTDTQYF. CDR3 coding DNA: TGCAGCGTTGAAGCTGTGGGGGGCTACACAGATACGCAGTATTTT.

This clone was found once. The chain recombines TRBV12-5 with TRBJ2-3; 12 positions match TRBD2. The V segment lost 1 base and the J segment 9 bases; nucleotides outside the gene matches: 2. Germline V gene lookup returns CDR1 LGHNT and CDR2 FRNRAP. The CDR3 sequence is 14 residues long. The CDR3 sequence is CASGLGLAGETQYF. CDR3 DNA: TGTGCTAGTGGTTTGGGACTAGCGGGAGAGACGCAGTATTTT. The variable domain in full, completed from reference TRBV12-5 and TRBJ2-3, reads DARVTQTPRHKVTEMGQEVTMRCQPILGHNTVFWYRQTMMQGLELLAYFRNRAPLDDSGMPKDRFSAEMPDATLATLKIQPSEPRDSAVYFCASGLGLAGETQYFGPGTRLTVL.

The chain is built from TRBV9 and TRBJ2-3; 8 positions agree with TRBD2. CDR3 length: 15 amino acids. Germline V lookup: CDR1 SGDLS, CDR2 YYNGEE. Trimming at V came to 4 bases and at J to 1 base, leaving 5 bases not matched to a gene. Here the CDR3 reads CASSPKTSGTDTQYF. CDR3 sequence (DNA): TGTGCCAGCAGCCCTAAGACTAGCGGCACAGATACGCAGTATTTT.

CDR3 nucleotides: TGTGCCAGCAGTTTCATGGACAGACCGACCTACGAGCAGTACTTC. Translation gives CASSFMDRPTYEQYF. V and J are TRBV6-2 or TRBV6-3 and TRBJ2-7; the D gene is possibly TRBD1 (6 bases). The germline V gene encodes CDR1 MNHEY and CDR2 SVGEGT. Trimming removed 4 bases from V and 2 bases from J, with 15 bases in between. The CDR3 is made up of 15 amino acids.

This clone has only one observation. The genes are TRBV12-3 or TRBV12-4 and TRBJ2-1; 9 positions agree with TRBD2. CDR3 length: 11 amino acids. J gave up 15 bases and V 6 bases, and 6 bases lay outside the gene matches. The chain's CDR3 is CASSAGTSRFF. CDR3 coding DNA: TGTGCCAGCAGCGCCGGGACTAGCAGGTTCTTC.

The rearrangement links TRBV19 to TRBJ1-2, with TRBD1 identical over 10 bases. CDR3 length equals 15 residues. V shed 7 bases, J shed 4 bases, and the junction held 9 bases outside the gene matches. The germline CDR1 and CDR2 sequences are LNHDA and SQIVND (reference sequence). The CDR3 nucleotides read TGTGCCAGTACTCCGGGACAGGGGTCGCGCTATGGCTACACCTTC. It encodes CASTPGQGSRYGYTF.

The chain employs TRBV2 and TRBJ2-5; 7 bases are a match to TRBD1. The V and J ends lost 9 bases and 5 bases, in that order; junction bases with no gene match: 9. The CDR3 consists of 13 residues. The V gene's germline CDR1 is SNHLY and CDR2 FYNNEI. CDR3 region: CASIRGLGETQYF. CDR3 nucleotides: TGTGCCAGTATTAGGGGGCTCGGGGAGACCCAGTACTTC. The whole variable domain, filled in from reference TRBV2 and TRBJ2-5, reads EPEVTQTPSHQVTQMGQEVILRCVPISNHLYFYWYRQILGQKVEFLVSFYNNEISEKSEIFDDQFSVERPDGSNFTLKIRSTKLEDSAMYFCASIRGLGETQYFGPGTRLLVL.

The gene calls are TRBV11-1 and TRBJ2-5; a weak D match, TRBD1 (5 bases). Germline CDR1 is SGHAT and CDR2 is FQDESV (reference sequence). V was pared by 0 bases and J by 5 bases, with 10 bases between. CDR3 length equals 14 residues. The CDR3 reads CASSLAGALETQYF. In nucleotides, the CDR3 is TGTGCCAGCAGCTTAGCTGGGGCACTCGAGACCCAGTACTTC.

The CDR3: CASSLGQGIGELFF. CDR3 in DNA: TGTGCCAGCAGCTTGGGGCAGGGGATTGGGGAGCTGTTTTTT. The chain carries TRBV5-4 and TRBJ2-2; a weak D match, TRBD1 (6 bases). Between the trimmed V and J ends, which lost 0 bases and 8 bases, there was a span of 11 bases. Germline CDR1 reads SGHNT; CDR2 reads YYREEE (reference sequence). The length of the CDR3 is 14 residues.

The J gene is TRBJ1-3, the V gene TRBV5-1; D may be TRBD1 (5 bases). Trimming removed 0 bases from V and 4 bases from J, with 8 bases in between. This CDR3 is built from 14 residues. The V gene's germline CDR1 is SGHRS and CDR2 YFSETQ. The CDR3 coding sequence is TGCGCCAGCAGCTTGGGGGACGGAGGAAACACCATATATTTT. Amino acid sequence: CASSLGDGGNTIYF.

This sequence joins TRBV6-5 and TRBJ2-1; D might be TRBD1 or TRBD2, each matching 5 bases. Germline V gives CDR1 MNHEY, CDR2 SVGAGI. V lost 5 bases to trimming and J lost 5 bases, with 13 bases between them. The CDR3 is 14 residues long. This chain's CDR3 is CASSPGPKDNEQFF. The CDR3 nucleotides read TGTGCCAGCAGTCCGGGACCTAAGGACAATGAGCAGTTCTTC.

This clone was recorded once. The V gene is TRBV6-6, the J gene TRBJ1-4; D remains ambiguous. CDR3 length: 14 amino acids. Germline V gives CDR1 MNHNY, CDR2 SVGAGI (reference sequence). Trimming shortened V by 2 bases and J by 3 bases, and 7 bases separated the two germline ends. The CDR3 bases are TGTGCCAGCAGTTACGGCGGTTCTAATGAAAAACTGTTTTTT. Amino acids: CASSYGGSNEKLFF.

The V gene is TRBV29-1, the J gene TRBJ2-3; 8 positions agree with TRBD2. This CDR3 is built from 13 residues. J was trimmed by 1 base and V by 7 bases; bases with no gene match: 4. Germline CDR1 is SQVTM and CDR2 is ANQGSEA. The CDR3 region has the DNA TGCAGCGGGGATAGCGGGGGCACAGATACGCAGTATTTT. This codes for CSGDSGGTDTQYF.